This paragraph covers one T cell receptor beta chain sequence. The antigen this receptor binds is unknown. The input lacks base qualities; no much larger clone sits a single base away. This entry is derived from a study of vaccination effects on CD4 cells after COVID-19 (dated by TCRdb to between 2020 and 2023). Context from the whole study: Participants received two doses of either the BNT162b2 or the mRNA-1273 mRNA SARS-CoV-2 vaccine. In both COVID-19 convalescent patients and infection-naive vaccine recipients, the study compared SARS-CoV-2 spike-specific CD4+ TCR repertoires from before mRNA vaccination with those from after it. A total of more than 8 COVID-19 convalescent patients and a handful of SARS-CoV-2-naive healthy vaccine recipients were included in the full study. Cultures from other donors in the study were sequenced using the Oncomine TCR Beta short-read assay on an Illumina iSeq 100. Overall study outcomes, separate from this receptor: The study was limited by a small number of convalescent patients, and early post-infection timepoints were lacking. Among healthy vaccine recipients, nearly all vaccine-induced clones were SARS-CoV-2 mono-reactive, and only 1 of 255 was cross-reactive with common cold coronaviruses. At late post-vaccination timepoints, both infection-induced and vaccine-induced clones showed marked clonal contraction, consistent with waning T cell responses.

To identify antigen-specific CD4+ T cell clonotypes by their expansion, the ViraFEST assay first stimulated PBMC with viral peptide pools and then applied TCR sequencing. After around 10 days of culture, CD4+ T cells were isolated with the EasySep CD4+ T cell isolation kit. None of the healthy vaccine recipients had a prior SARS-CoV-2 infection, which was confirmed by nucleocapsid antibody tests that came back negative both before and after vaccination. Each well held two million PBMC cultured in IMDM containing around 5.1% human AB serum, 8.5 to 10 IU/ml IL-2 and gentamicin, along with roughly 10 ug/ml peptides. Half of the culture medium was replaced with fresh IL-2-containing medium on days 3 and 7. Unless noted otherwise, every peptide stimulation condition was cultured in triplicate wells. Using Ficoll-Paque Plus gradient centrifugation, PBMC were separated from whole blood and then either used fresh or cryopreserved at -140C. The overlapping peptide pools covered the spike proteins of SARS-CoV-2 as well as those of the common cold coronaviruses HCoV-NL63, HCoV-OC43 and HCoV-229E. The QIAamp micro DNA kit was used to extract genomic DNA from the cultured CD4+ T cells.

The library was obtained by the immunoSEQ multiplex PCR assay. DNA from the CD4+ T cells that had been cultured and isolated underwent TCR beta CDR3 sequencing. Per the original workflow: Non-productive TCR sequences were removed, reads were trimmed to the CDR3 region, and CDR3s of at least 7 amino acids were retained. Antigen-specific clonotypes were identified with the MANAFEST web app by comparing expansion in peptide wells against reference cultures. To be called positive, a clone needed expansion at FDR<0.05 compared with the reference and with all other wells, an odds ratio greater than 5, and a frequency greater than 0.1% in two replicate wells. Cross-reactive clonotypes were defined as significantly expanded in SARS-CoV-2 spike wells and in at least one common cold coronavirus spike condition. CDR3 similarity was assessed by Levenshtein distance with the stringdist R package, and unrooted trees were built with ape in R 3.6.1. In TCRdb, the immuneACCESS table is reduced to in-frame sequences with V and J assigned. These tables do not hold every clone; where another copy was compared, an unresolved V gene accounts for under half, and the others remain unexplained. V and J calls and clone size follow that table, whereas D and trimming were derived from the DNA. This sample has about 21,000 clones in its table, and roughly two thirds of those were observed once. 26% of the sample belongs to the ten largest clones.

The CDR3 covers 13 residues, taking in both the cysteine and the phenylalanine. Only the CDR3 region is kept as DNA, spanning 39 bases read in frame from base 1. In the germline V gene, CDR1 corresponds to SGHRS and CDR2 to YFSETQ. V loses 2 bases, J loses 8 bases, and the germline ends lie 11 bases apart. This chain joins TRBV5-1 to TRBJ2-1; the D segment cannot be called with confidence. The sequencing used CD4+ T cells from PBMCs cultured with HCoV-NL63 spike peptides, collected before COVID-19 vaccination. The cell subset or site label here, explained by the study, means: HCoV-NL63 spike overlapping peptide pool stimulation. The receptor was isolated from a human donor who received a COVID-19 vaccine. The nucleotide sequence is TGCGCCAGCAGCTTTAACAATAACTATGAGCAGTTCTTC. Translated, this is CASSFNNNYEQFF.